A selection of T cell receptor beta chains follows, all from one sample in a study of T cell repertoires in cytomegalovirus infection. Antigens of these TCRs are unknown. TCRdb itself ran the reads through MiXCR, one entry per CDR3 protein. The repertoire includes about 52,000 distinct CDR3 sequences, 15% to 20% of them detected once, and around three quarters sits in the top ten. Material: CD8+ T cells from cultured PBMCs, obtained from culture after CMV antigen stimulation. The receptors were gathered from a human donor in good health (CMV status not recorded). Some clones in this sample may be carry-over from other donors' samples. Each CDR3 is given with its conserved first and last residue. The order of the fields is V gene, clone size, D gene, J gene, CDR3 protein, CDR3 DNA. The D gene is left open where the match is weak. Size is omitted from some rows. Given values are once, few, many or a class for expanded clones.

>TRBV7-6|-|-|TRBJ2-1
CASSFAPYNEQFF
TGTGCTAGCAGCTTTGCTCCCTACAATGAGCAGTTCTTC
>TRBV6-2/TRBV6-3|-|-|TRBJ1-1
CASSYSGQGFMNTEAFF
TGTGCCAGCAGTTACTCTGGGCAGGGCTTCATGAACACTGAAGCTTTCTTT
>TRBV12-3/TRBV12-4|-|-|TRBJ2-7
CASSLGQLRNF
TGTGCCAGCAGTTTAGGGCAGCTCAGGAACTTC
>TRBV7-6|-|-|TRBJ1-3
CASSPNRGAGNTIYF
TGTGCCAGCAGCCCGAATAGGGGGGCTGGAAACACCATATATTTT
>TRBV7-6|-|TRBD1|TRBJ2-2
CASSLNRGQSNTGELFF
TGTGCCAGCAGCTTAAACAGGGGACAATCAAACACCGGGGAGCTGTTTTTT
>TRBV7-9|few|-|TRBJ1-1
CAAEGRPGEYLF
TGTGCCGCTGAGGGGCGGCCGGGGGAATACCTCTTT
>TRBV7-9|many|TRBD2|TRBJ2-3
CASSLVLPTSGGSTDTQYF
TGTGCCAGCAGCTTAGTCCTCCCGACTAGCGGGGGATCCACAGATACGCAGTATTTT
>TRBV6-2/TRBV6-3|once|-|TRBJ2-5
CASSRPRAKAETQYF
TGTGCCAGCAGTCGCCCGCGGGCCAAGGCCGAGACCCAGTACTTC
>TRBV27|-|-|TRBJ1-1
CASSLGFRIGQKNTEAFF
TGTGCCAGCAGTTTGGGCTTCCGCATCGGACAGAAGAACACTGAAGCTTTCTTT
>TRBV7-9|-|TRBD1|TRBJ1-1
CASSPGTAGTEAFF
TGTGCCAGCAGCCCTGGGACAGCGGGCACTGAAGCTTTCTTT
>TRBV11-2|few|-|TRBJ2-1
CASSLGSSDNEQFF
TGTGCCAGCAGCTTAGGATCTAGCGACAATGAGCAGTTCTTC
>TRBV12-3/TRBV12-4|few|-|TRBJ1-2
CASSLSFNYGYTF
TGTGCCAGCAGTCTGTCCTTTAACTATGGCTACACCTTC
>TRBV27|-|TRBD2|TRBJ2-3
CASRPRGGRADTQYF
TGTGCCAGCAGACCGCGGGGGGGCCGGGCAGATACGCAGTATTTT
>TRBV4-3|-|TRBD1|TRBJ1-1
CASSVGQGTEAFF
TGCGCCAGCAGCGTAGGACAGGGCACTGAAGCTTTCTTT
>TRBV27|few|-|TRBJ2-3
CASRPYRRDTQYF
TGTGCCAGCAGACCATACAGGAGAGATACGCAGTATTTT
>TRBV7-9|few|-|TRBJ1-1
CASSSRQLNTEAFF
TGTGCCAGCAGCTCACGACAGTTGAACACTGAAGCTTTCTTT
>TRBV10-3|few|TRBD2|TRBJ2-5
CAISDMGLAGEETQYF
TGTGCCATCAGTGATATGGGACTAGCGGGGGAAGAGACCCAGTACTTC
>TRBV11-2|few|-|TRBJ1-1
CASSPGGAEAFF
TGTGCCAGCAGTCCGGGGGGGGCTGAAGCTTTCTTT
>TRBV6-5|few|-|TRBJ2-1
CASSYSRTYNEQFF
TGTGCCAGCAGTTACTCCCGGACCTACAATGAGCAGTTCTTC
>TRBV4-1|-|TRBD2|TRBJ2-5
CASSQVLAGVETQYF
TGCGCCAGCAGCCAAGTCCTAGCGGGGGTGGAGACCCAGTACTTC
>TRBV6-5|few|-|TRBJ1-5
CASSYGAGVNQPQHF
TGTGCCAGCAGTTACGGGGCAGGGGTTAATCAGCCCCAGCATTTT
>TRBV7-2|-|-|TRBJ1-5
CASSKNRAASNQPQHF
TGTGCCAGCAGCAAAAACAGGGCCGCATCGAATCAGCCCCAGCATTTT
>TRBV12-3/TRBV12-4|few|-|TRBJ1-5
CASSFRRAFSNQPQHF
TGTGCCAGCAGTTTCCGTAGGGCCTTCTCTAATCAGCCCCAGCATTTT
>TRBV7-9|few|TRBD1|TRBJ1-2
CASSLETGEGGNGYTF
TGTGCCAGCAGCTTAGAGACAGGGGAAGGAGGGAATGGCTACACCTTC
>TRBV27|few|-|TRBJ2-1
CATWGLPYNEQFF
TGTGCCACCTGGGGGTTGCCCTACAATGAGCAGTTCTTC
>TRBV6-6|few|-|TRBJ1-1
CASSYRRGEAFF
TGTGCCAGCAGTTACAGGAGGGGAGAAGCTTTCTTT
>TRBV7-2|-|TRBD1|TRBJ1-2
CASSTRGTGGGYTF
TGTGCCAGCAGCACCCGAGGGACAGGGGGTGGCTACACCTTC
>TRBV28|few|TRBD1|TRBJ2-1
CASRDRRDRGLNEQFF
TGTGCCAGCCGGGATCGCCGGGACAGGGGGCTGAATGAGCAGTTCTTC
>TRBV11-2|few|-|TRBJ1-2
CASSLTRDRLAYGYTF
TGTGCCAGCAGCTTAACCCGGGACCGACTGGCCTATGGCTACACCTTC
>TRBV4-2|few|-|TRBJ1-2
CASSQVSGGDYGYTF
TGTGCCAGCAGCCAAGTGTCCGGAGGGGACTATGGCTACACCTTC
>TRBV7-2|few|TRBD1|TRBJ1-5
CASRPRDSAGQPQHF
TGTGCCAGCAGACCCCGGGACAGCGCCGGGCAGCCCCAGCATTTT
>TRBV27|few|-|TRBJ2-7
CASRPRDKTYEQYF
TGTGCCAGCCGCCCCCGGGACAAAACCTACGAGCAGTACTTC